Listed below are T cell receptor beta chains from one sample, sequenced in a study of blood T cell repertoires in COVID-19. Clones were sequenced by immunoSEQ multiplex PCR, and TCRdb holds only the in-frame ones, with some missing. The sample records 75,000 to 95,000 clones, 90% being singletons. Sample: peripheral blood. The receptors originated from a man in his fifties or sixties with acute or convalescent COVID-19. Both conserved end residues are part of each CDR3. A D gene is named only where the DNA matches it firmly. Clone size is shown for a subset of rows, as once, few, many or a class of expanded clone.

abundance: NA
j_gene: TRBJ2-7
v_gene: TRBV9
d_gene: TRBD1
CDR3nt: TGTGCCAGCAGCGCTAGCGGCGGGACAGGGGACGAGCAGTACTTC
CDR3aa: CASSASGGTGDEQYF

abundance: NA
j_gene: TRBJ2-7
v_gene: TRBV23-1
d_gene: TRBD1
CDR3nt: TGCGCCAGCAGTCAATCCGGGACAGGGTATGGACCGTCCCGCTACGAGCAGTACTTC
CDR3aa: CASSQSGTGYGPSRYEQYF

abundance: NA
j_gene: TRBJ1-2
v_gene: TRBV19
d_gene: TRBD1
CDR3nt: TGTGCCAGTAGTACCGGGACAGGTCTCTATGGCTACACCTTC
CDR3aa: CASSTGTGLYGYTF

abundance: NA
j_gene: TRBJ2-7
v_gene: TRBV6-5
d_gene: TRBD2
CDR3nt: TGTGCCAGCAGTTACCTCCCGACTAGCGGGAGCTACGAGCAGTACTTC
CDR3aa: CASSYLPTSGSYEQYF

abundance: NA
j_gene: TRBJ2-7
v_gene: TRBV6-5
d_gene: TRBD2
CDR3nt: TGTGCCAGCAGTACTAGCGCCACCTACGAGCAGTACTTC
CDR3aa: CASSTSATYEQYF

abundance: NA
j_gene: TRBJ2-2
v_gene: TRBV4-3
d_gene: TRBD1
CDR3nt: TGCGCCAGCAGCCAAGATCCGGTGGCAGGGGGCGCGAGGGTCGGGGAGCTGTTTTTT
CDR3aa: CASSQDPVAGGARVGELFF

abundance: NA
j_gene: TRBJ1-2
v_gene: TRBV19
d_gene: NA
CDR3nt: TGTGCCAGTAGCCTCGGCGGACAGCCTTATGGCTACACCTTC
CDR3aa: CASSLGGQPYGYTF

abundance: NA
j_gene: TRBJ2-1
v_gene: TRBV5-4
d_gene: TRBD1
CDR3nt: TGTGCCAGCAGCACCGGGACAGGGGCGCTCAATGAGCAGTTCTTC
CDR3aa: CASSTGTGALNEQFF

abundance: NA
j_gene: TRBJ1-6
v_gene: TRBV11-2
d_gene: NA
CDR3nt: TGTGCCAGCAGACTTTGGACAGATAATTCACCCCTCCACTTT
CDR3aa: CASRLWTDNSPLHF

abundance: NA
j_gene: TRBJ2-7
v_gene: TRBV11-2
d_gene: NA
CDR3nt: TGTGCCAGCAGCTTAAGCGGAAACTCCTACGAGCAGTACTTC
CDR3aa: CASSLSGNSYEQYF

abundance: NA
j_gene: TRBJ1-5
v_gene: TRBV6-5
d_gene: TRBD1
CDR3nt: TGTGCCAGCAGTTCTGGACAGGGCGGCCAGCCCCAGCATTTT
CDR3aa: CASSSGQGGQPQHF

abundance: NA
j_gene: TRBJ2-1
v_gene: TRBV7-6
d_gene: TRBD2
CDR3nt: TGTGCCAGCAGCTTAGTTTTGGGGGGGAATGAGCAGTTCTTC
CDR3aa: CASSLVLGGNEQFF

abundance: NA
j_gene: TRBJ2-2
v_gene: TRBV18
d_gene: NA
CDR3nt: TGTGCCAGCTCACTAGGGGGTACGAGCACCGGGGAGCTGTTTTTT
CDR3aa: CASSLGGTSTGELFF

abundance: NA
j_gene: TRBJ2-2
v_gene: TRBV11-1
d_gene: NA
CDR3nt: TGTGCCAGCAGCTCAAGAGACGGGAGTGACACCGGGGAGCTGTTTTTT
CDR3aa: CASSSRDGSDTGELFF

abundance: once
j_gene: TRBJ1-5
v_gene: TRBV19
d_gene: NA
CDR3nt: TGTGCCAGTAGTAAGTCCCTCCCTGGGCAGTGGCCCCAGCCCCAGCATTTT
CDR3aa: CASSKSLPGQWPQPQHF

abundance: NA
j_gene: TRBJ1-2
v_gene: TRBV13
d_gene: TRBD1
CDR3nt: TGTGCCAGCAGCTTAAAGGGGGCGGGGCAGCGATATGGCTACACCTTC
CDR3aa: CASSLKGAGQRYGYTF

abundance: NA
j_gene: TRBJ2-2
v_gene: TRBV9
d_gene: NA
CDR3nt: TGTGCCAGCAGCGCGCGGGACGAAAACACCGGGGAGCTGTTTTTT
CDR3aa: CASSARDENTGELFF

abundance: NA
j_gene: TRBJ2-7
v_gene: TRBV6-5
d_gene: TRBD1
CDR3nt: TGTGCCAGCAGTCGGACAGGGACCGACGAGCAGTACTTC
CDR3aa: CASSRTGTDEQYF

abundance: NA
j_gene: TRBJ2-3
v_gene: TRBV5-1
d_gene: TRBD2
CDR3nt: TGCGCCAGCAGCGTCGGTAGCGGGACCACAGATACGCAGTATTTT
CDR3aa: CASSVGSGTTDTQYF

abundance: once
j_gene: TRBJ2-7
v_gene: TRBV7-8
d_gene: TRBD2
CDR3nt: TGTGCCAGCAGATTAGCGGGAGGGGACTACGAGCAGTACTTC
CDR3aa: CASRLAGGDYEQYF

abundance: NA
j_gene: TRBJ2-7
v_gene: TRBV7-9
d_gene: TRBD2
CDR3nt: TGTGCCAGCAGCTTAGCTGGACTAGCGGGCTACGAGCAGTACTTC
CDR3aa: CASSLAGLAGYEQYF

abundance: NA
j_gene: TRBJ2-7
v_gene: TRBV6-5
d_gene: TRBD2
CDR3nt: TGTGCCAGCACCCCCGGACTAGCGGGACAGGGCGAGCAGTACTTC
CDR3aa: CASTPGLAGQGEQYF

abundance: NA
j_gene: TRBJ2-7
v_gene: TRBV5-1
d_gene: NA
CDR3nt: TGCGCCAGCAGCCCCGGGAGTACCTACGAGCAGTACTTC
CDR3aa: CASSPGSTYEQYF

abundance: NA
j_gene: TRBJ1-4
v_gene: TRBV14
d_gene: NA
CDR3nt: TGTGCCAGCAGCCCTCTCGAGCGGCATGGAGGTGAAAAACTGTTTTTT
CDR3aa: CASSPLERHGGEKLFF

abundance: NA
j_gene: TRBJ1-2
v_gene: TRBV7-9
d_gene: TRBD1
CDR3nt: TGTGCCAGCAGTCCACTCGGGACAGGGGGTAGTGGCTACACCTTC
CDR3aa: CASSPLGTGGSGYTF

abundance: few
j_gene: TRBJ2-7
v_gene: TRBV7-9
d_gene: TRBD1
CDR3nt: TGTGCCAGCAGCTTAGCGGGACAGGGCTACGAGCAGTACTTC
CDR3aa: CASSLAGQGYEQYF

abundance: few
j_gene: TRBJ2-5
v_gene: TRBV4-2
d_gene: NA
CDR3nt: TGTGCCAGCAGCCAAGTAGGCGGGATGAGGGAGACCCAGTACTTC
CDR3aa: CASSQVGGMRETQYF

abundance: NA
j_gene: TRBJ2-1
v_gene: TRBV6-5
d_gene: NA
CDR3nt: TGTGCCAGCAGTTTGGAAGCCCTAGCGAATGAGCAGTTCTTC
CDR3aa: CASSLEALANEQFF

abundance: NA
j_gene: TRBJ2-7
v_gene: TRBV28
d_gene: NA
CDR3nt: TGTGCCAGCAGTTTGCCAGGTACCTACGAGCAGTACTTC
CDR3aa: CASSLPGTYEQYF

abundance: NA
j_gene: TRBJ2-5
v_gene: TRBV14
d_gene: NA
CDR3nt: TGTGCCAGCAGCCAAGGGAAGTGGCAGGGGACCCCAGAGACCCAGTACTTC
CDR3aa: CASSQGKWQGTPETQYF

abundance: NA
j_gene: TRBJ2-4
v_gene: TRBV19
d_gene: NA
CDR3nt: TGTGCCAGTAGTCCACAGGGTGCCAAAAACATTCAGTACTTC
CDR3aa: CASSPQGAKNIQYF

abundance: NA
j_gene: TRBJ2-3
v_gene: TRBV7-3
d_gene: NA
CDR3nt: TGTGCCAGCAGCTTAACGGGGACTTTAGCGGGCACAGATACGCAGTATTTT
CDR3aa: CASSLTGTLAGTDTQYF

abundance: once
j_gene: TRBJ2-1
v_gene: TRBV7-2
d_gene: TRBD2
CDR3nt: TGTGCCAGCAGCTTAGCTCCCGGGACTAGCGGGGACGAGCAGTTCTTC
CDR3aa: CASSLAPGTSGDEQFF

abundance: NA
j_gene: TRBJ1-1
v_gene: TRBV7-8
d_gene: NA
CDR3nt: TGTGCCAGCAGCTTAGGGGGCGCGTCTATGAACACTGAAGCTTTCTTT
CDR3aa: CASSLGGASMNTEAFF

abundance: NA
j_gene: TRBJ1-3
v_gene: TRBV11-2
d_gene: TRBD1
CDR3nt: TGTGCCAGCAGCCCGACCAGGGGGGAACGGATAGGAAACACCATATATTTT
CDR3aa: CASSPTRGERIGNTIYF

abundance: NA
j_gene: TRBJ2-3
v_gene: TRBV10-3
d_gene: NA
CDR3nt: TGTGCCATCAGTGAGTCCACAGCCACCGGGGTCCACACAGATACGCAGTATTTT
CDR3aa: CAISESTATGVHTDTQYF

abundance: NA
j_gene: TRBJ1-1
v_gene: TRBV7-2
d_gene: NA
CDR3nt: TGTGCCAGCAGCTTAGTATCAGGGGAGGGCACTGAAGCTTTCTTT
CDR3aa: CASSLVSGEGTEAFF

abundance: NA
j_gene: TRBJ2-3
v_gene: TRBV9
d_gene: TRBD2
CDR3nt: TGTGCCAGCAGCGTAGAAGGTCTAGCGGGAGGGCTCACAGATACGCAGTATTTT
CDR3aa: CASSVEGLAGGLTDTQYF

abundance: NA
j_gene: TRBJ2-2
v_gene: TRBV7-2
d_gene: TRBD2
CDR3nt: TGTGCCAGCAGCTTAGGGAGTTTGCGGGAGGGCGCTGTCACCGGGGAGCTGTTTTTT
CDR3aa: CASSLGSLREGAVTGELFF

abundance: NA
j_gene: TRBJ2-7
v_gene: TRBV5-4
d_gene: TRBD2
CDR3nt: TGTGCCAGCAGCGCTGGACTAGCGGGAGACTCCTACGAGCAGTACTTC
CDR3aa: CASSAGLAGDSYEQYF

abundance: NA
j_gene: TRBJ2-7
v_gene: TRBV5-4
d_gene: NA
CDR3nt: TGTGCCAGCAGCTTGGGGGGGGATACCTACGAGCAGTACTTC
CDR3aa: CASSLGGDTYEQYF

abundance: NA
j_gene: TRBJ1-6
v_gene: TRBV6-6
d_gene: NA
CDR3nt: TGTGCCAGCTTCTCGCCGGGGAGCTCCTATAATTCACCCCTCCACTTT
CDR3aa: CASFSPGSSYNSPLHF

abundance: NA
j_gene: TRBJ2-7
v_gene: TRBV7-9
d_gene: NA
CDR3nt: TGTGCCAGCAGCGTCTCACAGGGTATCTCGACCTACGAGCAGTACTTC
CDR3aa: CASSVSQGISTYEQYF

abundance: NA
j_gene: TRBJ1-2
v_gene: TRBV10-2
d_gene: NA
CDR3nt: TGCGCCAGCAGTGACCCACAGGGTAGTGACTATGGCTACACCTTC
CDR3aa: CASSDPQGSDYGYTF

abundance: once
j_gene: TRBJ2-6
v_gene: TRBV6-2/TRBV6-3
d_gene: NA
CDR3nt: TGTGCCAGCAGTCCCGGGAATTCCGGGGCCAACGTCCTGACTTTC
CDR3aa: CASSPGNSGANVLTF

abundance: NA
j_gene: TRBJ1-2
v_gene: TRBV10-3
d_gene: TRBD1
CDR3nt: TGTGCCATCAGACAGGGGCTCAACTATGGCTACACCTTC
CDR3aa: CAIRQGLNYGYTF

abundance: NA
j_gene: TRBJ2-7
v_gene: TRBV3-1/TRBV3-2
d_gene: TRBD2
CDR3nt: TGTGCCAGCAGCCAAGATTGGGACTACAAGCACGAGCAGTACTTC
CDR3aa: CASSQDWDYKHEQYF

abundance: NA
j_gene: TRBJ1-5
v_gene: TRBV11-3
d_gene: TRBD1
CDR3nt: TGTGCCAGCAGCCCAACAGGGGCGCACCGTCAGCCCCAGCATTTT
CDR3aa: CASSPTGAHRQPQHF

abundance: NA
j_gene: TRBJ2-1
v_gene: TRBV18
d_gene: NA
CDR3nt: TGTGCCAGCTCACGGGGCCAATCCTACAATGAGCAGTTCTTC
CDR3aa: CASSRGQSYNEQFF

abundance: NA
j_gene: TRBJ1-1
v_gene: TRBV19
d_gene: NA
CDR3nt: TGTGCCAGTAGTAAAAGGGACACCTCGAACACTGAAGCTTTCTTT
CDR3aa: CASSKRDTSNTEAFF

abundance: NA
j_gene: TRBJ2-3
v_gene: TRBV18
d_gene: TRBD2
CDR3nt: TGTGCCAGCTCACCGGGACTAGCGGATAGCACAGATACGCAGTATTTT
CDR3aa: CASSPGLADSTDTQYF

abundance: NA
j_gene: TRBJ2-7
v_gene: TRBV10-3
d_gene: NA
CDR3nt: TGTGCCATCAGTGGGGTCGGGTATCGAAGCGAGCAGTACTTC
CDR3aa: CAISGVGYRSEQYF

abundance: NA
j_gene: TRBJ2-7
v_gene: TRBV15
d_gene: TRBD2
CDR3nt: TGTGCCACCAGCAGAGGGAGTAGCGGGAGTCCCGAGCAGTACTTC
CDR3aa: CATSRGSSGSPEQYF

abundance: NA
j_gene: TRBJ2-3
v_gene: TRBV19
d_gene: NA
CDR3nt: TGTGCCAGTAGTATAGATCTCGAGACAATAACCACAGATACGCAGTATTTT
CDR3aa: CASSIDLETITTDTQYF

abundance: NA
j_gene: TRBJ2-7
v_gene: TRBV5-5
d_gene: TRBD1
CDR3nt: TGTGCCAGCAGCCCGGACAGGTTCTACGAGCAGTACTTC
CDR3aa: CASSPDRFYEQYF